The 9 T cell receptor beta chains below all came from one sample that was sequenced in a study of molecular identifiers for immune sequencing clone quantification. Via MiXCR, TCRdb re-called the PCR reads, giving one row per CDR3 protein. The sample carries 45,000 to 60,000 distinct CDR3 sequences, 35% to 40% recorded once. The sample comprised naive CD8+ T cells from blood, with Jurkat cell RNA spiked in. Subset defined: FACS-sorted CD8+CD4-CCR7+CD45RA+ naive T cells. These TCRs come from a human donor in good health. Some libraries in this study had Jurkat cell RNA spiked in.

The J gene is TRBJ2-5, the V gene TRBV6-2 or TRBV6-3; 9 positions agree with TRBD2. V gave up 4 bases and J gave up 2 bases; unmatched junction bases: 2. This CDR3 has 14 amino acids. The germline V gene has CDR1 MNHEY and CDR2 SVGEGT. The CDR3 nucleotides are TGTGCCAGCAGTTCCACTAGCGGGCAAGAGACCCAGTACTTC. Its protein is CASSSTSGQETQYF.

The chain couples TRBV28 to TRBJ2-7; 10 bases fit TRBD2. Germline V gene data show CDR1 as MDHEN and CDR2 as SYDVKM. V gave up 5 bases and J gave up 6 bases; unmatched junction bases: 10. The CDR3 is 15 residues long. Written as DNA, the CDR3 is TGTGCCAGCAGTCCCCTAGGGACTAGCGAGACCGAGCAGTACGTC. Residues: CASSPLGTSETEQYV.

The V and J genes are TRBV14 and TRBJ2-7; 10 bases fit TRBD2. V lost 4 bases to trimming and J lost 2 bases; unmatched junction nucleotides: 2. The CDR3 runs to 14 residues. From germline, CDR1 is SGHDN and CDR2 FVKESK. DNA of the CDR3: TGTGCCAGCAGCCCGAGCGGGAGGGCCTACGAGCAGTACTTC. Translated, it gives CASSPSGRAYEQYF.

This clonotype was observed a few times. The junction departs from the called germline gene at one end, perhaps through a read error. The J gene is TRBJ2-3, the V gene TRBV20-1, with TRBD2 matching over 14 bases. The CDR3 spans 15 residues. The germline gives CDR1 DFQATT, CDR2 SNEGSKA (reference sequence). For the CDR3, the DNA is TGCAGTGCTAGTCTGACTAGCGGGAGGGCCGGTACGCTGTATTTT. This sequence encodes CSASLTSGRAGTLYF.

Notes on this clonotype: A read error may be the cause here, since a much bigger clone is one base away. The J gene is TRBJ1-1, the V gene TRBV29-1; D call uncertain. Germline V gives CDR1 SQVTM, CDR2 ANQGSEA. V lost 6 bases and J 1 base, leaving 6 bases between the germline ends. CDR3 size: 11 residues. The CDR3 nucleotides are TGCAGCGTGAACAAGAACACTGAAGCTTTCTTT. This sequence encodes CSVNKNTEAFF.

This clonotype came up many times. In nucleotides, the CDR3 is TGTGCCAGTGGTGTAGATACGCAGTATTTT. Translating gives CASGVDTQYF. The V and J genes are TRBV6-5 and TRBJ2-3; D is undetermined. V shed 9 bases and J shed 5 bases, with 6 bases lying between them. The V gene's germline CDR1 is MNHEY and CDR2 SVGAGI. This CDR3 has 10 amino acids.

This clonotype was seen more than once but under ten times. The rearrangement uses TRBV13 and TRBJ2-3; 8 bases line up with TRBD2. The CDR3 is 14 amino acids. Per the germline V gene, CDR1 is PRHDT and CDR2 is FYEKMQ (reference sequence). V dropped 5 bases and J dropped 5; count of bases not matched to a gene: 6. In DNA, the CDR3 is TGTGCCAGCAGCCCAGCGGGGGAGCGAGATACGCAGTATTTT. It encodes CASSPAGERDTQYF.

This clonotype was detected many times. This chain joins TRBV28 and TRBJ2-7; D uncertain. Trimming pared 6 bases from V and 2 bases from J, leaving 11 bases between. The CDR3 is 13 amino acids. CDR1 is MDHEN and CDR2 is SYDVKM in the germline V gene. The CDR3 sequence: CASSQSGPYEQYF. DNA of the CDR3: TGTGCCAGCAGCCAATCCGGTCCCTACGAGCAGTACTTC.

This clonotype has just a few counts. This chain links TRBV19 with TRBJ2-2, with D perhaps TRBD2 (5 bases). The CDR3 covers 16 residues. Per the germline V gene, CDR1 is LNHDA and CDR2 is SQIVND (reference sequence). Trimming took off 3 bases at V and 4 bases at J, with 15 bases between the two ends. CDR3 sequence reads: CASSIWNEGPTGELFF. DNA of the CDR3: TGTGCCAGTAGTATCTGGAACGAGGGTCCCACCGGGGAGCTGTTTTTT.